One T cell receptor (beta chain) is described in this entry. Its antigen has not been determined. Base qualities are not recorded, but no much larger clone differs from it by a single base. Genomic DNA was extracted from sorted cells with the QIAGEN DNeasy Blood and Tissue Kit for TCRbeta CDR3 sequencing. Through immunoSEQ, high-throughput TCRbeta CDR3 sequencing was done commercially, including PCR amplification with internal controls and bias correction. In the paper's pipeline: Unique productive TCRbeta sequences were defined by CDR3 nucleotide sequence when primers matched and otherwise by CDR3 amino acid sequence together with Vbeta and Jbeta genes. Sorting error was corrected by removing sequences shared between sorted populations at a frequency ratio of 2:1 or less, and the remaining shared sequences were assigned to the higher population. A sequence counted as donor-reactive if, in CFSE-low cells, the sequence had a frequency of at least 0.01% and was expanded at least 5-fold compared with unstimulated cells. Jensen-Shannon divergence, calculated on the top 100 TCRbeta sequences ranked by frequency, was used to quantify repertoire divergence. For samples with multiple sequencing runs, sorting error was corrected in each run separately before the runs were combined. TCRdb took this table from immuneACCESS and kept in-frame rearrangements with V and J called. Such tables lack part of the clones; where checked against another copy, unresolved V genes explain under half of the gap, and the rest is unexplained. The V and J calls and clone size come from that table; D and trimming were worked out from the DNA. The sample has 95,000 or so clones on record, approximately 93% of them singletons. Jointly, the top ten make up 1.6% of the sample.

This entry is derived from a study of Tregs in tolerant kidney transplant recipients (dated by TCRdb to the late 2010s). Notes on the research overall: TCRbeta sequencing was used in the study to identify donor-specific regulatory T cells before combined kidney and bone marrow transplantation, and the identified cells were then tracked after transplant. Broader findings and caveats from the paper: Because the study included only a small number of patients, the results must be confirmed in larger populations and under other immunosuppression protocols. The most biologically relevant and donor-specific TCRbeta repertoire appeared to be identified by expanding Tregs with activated donor B cells. PCR primers changed over time for some patients, so nucleotide-level comparison across those patients' samples was not possible. In tolerant patients, donor-specific Tregs expanded more than Tregs overall, which suggests antigen-driven rather than nonspecific expansion. Biological reproducibility was not directly addressed, though technical replication error appeared minimal.

The transplants used related donors with nonmyeloablative bone marrow transplantation, and mixed chimerism in the human trials was transient. Thawed PBMCs were FACS-sorted into unstimulated Tregs (CD4+CD25+CD127-), CD4+ non-Tregs (CD4+CD25-), CD4 cells and CD8 cells. The patients were a handful of recipients of combined kidney and bone marrow transplants from the ITN036ST trial, and samples were available only for these trial subjects. Healthy control blood was processed to PBMCs by Ficoll density gradient and cryopreserved, and patient PBMCs were collected before and after transplant. CDR1 MNHEY and CDR2 SMNVEV are derived from the germline V gene (reference sequence). From its cysteine to its phenylalanine, the CDR3 spans 16 amino acids. Here the CDR3 DNA is all that survives: 48 bases in frame from base 1. After removal of 5 bases from V and 9 bases from J, the junction retains 15 bases not matched to a gene.

Recombination connected TRBV27 to TRBJ2-1; the junction holds 8 bases that match TRBD2. This TCR came from a human patient who received a combined kidney and bone marrow transplant. Because of the transplant, the T cells may be the graft donor's rather than the patient's own. Here the sequenced sample was CD4+ T cells from blood (PBMCs), taken 12 months after the transplant. Read as DNA, the sequence is TGTGCCAGCAGTACACAACTAGCGGACGCCCTTAGTGAGCAGTTCTTC. It translates to CASSTQLADALSEQFF.